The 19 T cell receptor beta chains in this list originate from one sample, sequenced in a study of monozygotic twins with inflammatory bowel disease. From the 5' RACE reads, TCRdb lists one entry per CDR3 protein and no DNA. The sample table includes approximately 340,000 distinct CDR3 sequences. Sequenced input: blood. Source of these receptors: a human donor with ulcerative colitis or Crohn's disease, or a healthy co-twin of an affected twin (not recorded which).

The CDR3 region is CSARAGLGFMGANVLTF. The chain employs TRBV20-1 and TRBJ2-6; the D gene TCRdb calls, TRBD1, cannot be checked with no DNA. This CDR3 contains 17 residues. CDR1 and CDR2 from the germline V gene are DFQATT and SNEGSKA (reference sequence).

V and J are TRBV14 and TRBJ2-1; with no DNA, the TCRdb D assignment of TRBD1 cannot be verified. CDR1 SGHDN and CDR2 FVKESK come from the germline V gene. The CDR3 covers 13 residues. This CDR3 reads CASSQDIRGEQFF.

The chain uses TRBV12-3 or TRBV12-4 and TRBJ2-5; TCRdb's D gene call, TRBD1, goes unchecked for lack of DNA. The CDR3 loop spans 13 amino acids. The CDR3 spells CASSLVPEETQYF.

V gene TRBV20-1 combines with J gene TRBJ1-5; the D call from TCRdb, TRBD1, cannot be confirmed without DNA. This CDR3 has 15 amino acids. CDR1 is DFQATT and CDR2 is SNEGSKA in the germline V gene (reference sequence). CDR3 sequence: CSAPFGRGLGQPQHF.

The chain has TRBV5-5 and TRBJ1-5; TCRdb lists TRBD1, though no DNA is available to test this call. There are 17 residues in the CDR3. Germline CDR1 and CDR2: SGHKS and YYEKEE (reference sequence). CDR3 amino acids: CASSPLGSNRGDQPQHF.

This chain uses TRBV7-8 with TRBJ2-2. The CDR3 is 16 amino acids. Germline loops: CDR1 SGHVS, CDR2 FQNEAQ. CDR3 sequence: CASSLIGSANTGELFF.

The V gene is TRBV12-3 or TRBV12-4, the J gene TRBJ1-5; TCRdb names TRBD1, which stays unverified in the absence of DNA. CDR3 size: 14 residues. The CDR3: CASSFQAAGQPQHF.

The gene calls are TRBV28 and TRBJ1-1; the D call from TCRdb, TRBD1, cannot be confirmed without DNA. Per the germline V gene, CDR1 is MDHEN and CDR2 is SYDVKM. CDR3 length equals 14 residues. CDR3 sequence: CASSAPLDHTEAFF.

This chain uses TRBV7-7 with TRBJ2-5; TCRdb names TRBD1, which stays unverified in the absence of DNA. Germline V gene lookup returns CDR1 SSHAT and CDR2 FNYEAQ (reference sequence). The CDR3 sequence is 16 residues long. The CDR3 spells CASSLDAGTGQETQYF.

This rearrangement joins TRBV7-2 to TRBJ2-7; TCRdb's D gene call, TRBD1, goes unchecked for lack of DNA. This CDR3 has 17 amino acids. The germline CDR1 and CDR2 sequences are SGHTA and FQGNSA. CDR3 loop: CASSLVGSETGSYEQYF. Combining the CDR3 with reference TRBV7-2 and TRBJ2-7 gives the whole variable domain GAGVSQSPSNKVTEKGKDVELRCDPISGHTALYWYRQSLGQGLEFLIYFQGNSAPDKSGLPSDRFSAERTGGSVSTLTIQRTQQEDSAVYLCASSLVGSETGSYEQYFGPGTRLTVT.

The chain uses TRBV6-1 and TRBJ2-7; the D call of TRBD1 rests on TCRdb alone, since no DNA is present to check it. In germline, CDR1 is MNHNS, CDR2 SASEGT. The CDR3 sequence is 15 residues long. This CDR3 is CASRTRTDSFYEQYF.

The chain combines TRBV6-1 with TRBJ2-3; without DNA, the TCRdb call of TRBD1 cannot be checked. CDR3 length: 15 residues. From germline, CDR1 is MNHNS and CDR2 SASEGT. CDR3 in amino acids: CASSVWTGKTDTQYF.

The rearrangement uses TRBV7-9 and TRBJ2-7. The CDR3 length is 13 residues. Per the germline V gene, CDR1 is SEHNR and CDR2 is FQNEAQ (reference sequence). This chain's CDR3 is CASSLEDTYEQYF. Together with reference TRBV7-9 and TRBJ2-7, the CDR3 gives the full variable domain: DTGVSQNPRHKITKRGQNVTFRCDPISEHNRLYWYRQTLGQGPEFLTYFQNEAQLEKSRLLSDRFSAERPKGSFSTLEIQRTEQGDSAMYLCASSLEDTYEQYFGPGTRLTVT.

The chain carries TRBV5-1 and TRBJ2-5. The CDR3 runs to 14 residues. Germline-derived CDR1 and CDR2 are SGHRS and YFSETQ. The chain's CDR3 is CASSLDLAGETQYF.

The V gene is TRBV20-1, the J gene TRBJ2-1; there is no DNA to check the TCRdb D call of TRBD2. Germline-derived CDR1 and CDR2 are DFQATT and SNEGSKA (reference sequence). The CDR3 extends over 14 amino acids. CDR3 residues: CSASSLAGGPEQFF.

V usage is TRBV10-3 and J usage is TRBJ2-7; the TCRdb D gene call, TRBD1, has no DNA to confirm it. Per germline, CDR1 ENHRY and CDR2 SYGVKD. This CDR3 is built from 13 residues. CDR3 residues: CAISVAGTYEQYF.

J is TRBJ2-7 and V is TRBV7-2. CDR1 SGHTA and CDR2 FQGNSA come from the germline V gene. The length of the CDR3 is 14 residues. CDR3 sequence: CASSFTDGNYEQYF.

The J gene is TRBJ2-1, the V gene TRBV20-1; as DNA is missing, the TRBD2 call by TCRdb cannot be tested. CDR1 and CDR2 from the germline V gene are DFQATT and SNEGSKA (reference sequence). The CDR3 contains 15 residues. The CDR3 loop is CSASGTSGKQGEQFF.

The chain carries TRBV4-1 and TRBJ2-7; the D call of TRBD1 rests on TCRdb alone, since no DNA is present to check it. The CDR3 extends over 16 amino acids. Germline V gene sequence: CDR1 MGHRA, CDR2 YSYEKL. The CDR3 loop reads CASSQDGGTGGREQYF.